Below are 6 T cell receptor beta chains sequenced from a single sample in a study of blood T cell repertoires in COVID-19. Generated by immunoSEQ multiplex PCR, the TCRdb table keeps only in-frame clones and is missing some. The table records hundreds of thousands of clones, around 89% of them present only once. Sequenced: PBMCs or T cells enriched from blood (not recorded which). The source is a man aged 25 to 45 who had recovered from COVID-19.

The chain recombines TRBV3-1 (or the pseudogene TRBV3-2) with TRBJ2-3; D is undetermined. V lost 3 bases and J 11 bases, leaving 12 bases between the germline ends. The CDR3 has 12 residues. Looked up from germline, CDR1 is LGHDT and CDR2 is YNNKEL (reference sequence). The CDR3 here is CASSQSQIKQYF. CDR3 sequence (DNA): TGTGCCAGCAGCCAGTCCCAGATAAAGCAGTATTTT.

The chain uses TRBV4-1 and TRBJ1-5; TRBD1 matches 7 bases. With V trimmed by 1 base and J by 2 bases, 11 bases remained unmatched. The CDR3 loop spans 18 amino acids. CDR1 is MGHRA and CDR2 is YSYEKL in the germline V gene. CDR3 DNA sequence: TGCGCCAGCAGCCAAGGACAGGGTTTCCTAGGTGGCAATCAGCCCCAGCATTTT. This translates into CASSQGQGFLGGNQPQHF.

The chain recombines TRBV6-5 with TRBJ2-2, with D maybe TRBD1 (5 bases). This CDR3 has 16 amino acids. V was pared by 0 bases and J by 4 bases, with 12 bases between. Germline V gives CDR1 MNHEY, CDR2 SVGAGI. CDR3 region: CASSYSNPGFTGELFF. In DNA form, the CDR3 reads TGTGCCAGCAGTTACTCGAACCCAGGGTTCACCGGGGAGCTGTTTTTT.

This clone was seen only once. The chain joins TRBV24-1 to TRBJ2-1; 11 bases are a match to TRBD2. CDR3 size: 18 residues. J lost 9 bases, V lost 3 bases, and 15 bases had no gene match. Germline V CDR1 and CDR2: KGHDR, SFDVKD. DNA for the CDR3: TGTGCCACCAGTGATCCTAGCGGGAGGACCGATTGGGCGGGTGAGCAGTTCTTC. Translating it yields CATSDPSGRTDWAGEQFF.

The CDR3 protein is CASSLGETYEQYF. Written as DNA, the CDR3 is TGTGCCAGTAGTCTCGGGGAAACCTACGAGCAGTACTTC. This chain connects TRBV19 to TRBJ2-7, with D maybe TRBD2 (5 bases). The germline V gene has CDR1 LNHDA and CDR2 SQIVND (reference sequence). The CDR3 is 13 residues long. The germline V and J ends were trimmed by 5 bases and 2 bases, with 10 bases remaining between them.

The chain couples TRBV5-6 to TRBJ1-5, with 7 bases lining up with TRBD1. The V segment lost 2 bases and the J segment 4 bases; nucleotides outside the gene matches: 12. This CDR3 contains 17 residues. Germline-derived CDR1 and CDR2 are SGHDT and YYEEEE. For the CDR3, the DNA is TGTGCCAGCAGCTTAGGTGGGGGGACAGTTGCAAATCAGCCCCAGCATTTT. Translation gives CASSLGGGTVANQPQHF. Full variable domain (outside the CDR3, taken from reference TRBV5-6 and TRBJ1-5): DAGVTQSPTHLIKTRGQQVTLRCSPKSGHDTVSWYQQALGQGPQFIFQYYEEEERQRGNFPDRFSGHQFPNYSSELNVNALLLGDSALYLCASSLGGGTVANQPQHFGDGTRLSIL.